In its sample, the clone carrying this T cell receptor (beta chain) was seen many times. Antigen: not known. CDR1 is SQVTM and CDR2 is ANQGSEA in the germline V gene. Trimming pared 0 bases from V and 2 bases from J, leaving 5 bases between. The CDR3 totals 12 residues. Healthy Russian Caucasian donors spanned ages about 6 to 100 years. A sample-barcoded 5' primer and a J-beta primer mix were used in a second PCR of roughly 6 to 11 cycles. MiXCR was run by TCRdb on the 5' RACE reads, yielding one entry per CDR3 protein. The data contain about 1.6 million distinct CDR3 sequences, roughly 30% of them seen just once; the ten biggest clones take up approximately 10%. The sample originates from a study of blood T cells in healthy people across ages. The study, taken as a whole, reports: Getting older went along with TCR beta diversity per million T cells dropping roughly linearly.

J is TRBJ2-7 and V is TRBV29-1; D remains unclear. The specimen was blood. This receptor was obtained from a woman between 25 and 40 years old in good health. CDR3 sequence (DNA): TGCAGCGTTGAAGACACCGCCTACGAGCAGTACTTC. This encodes CSVEDTAYEQYF.